These 30 T cell receptor beta chains originate from one sample sequenced in a study of T cell responses to AZD1222 COVID-19 vaccine. Profiling relied on immunoSEQ multiplex PCR, and the TCRdb table lists in-frame clones only, not all of them. The repertoire holds 100,000 to 150,000 clones, with around 86% as singletons. The sequences come from peripheral blood, collected 28 days after the second AZD1222 dose. The source is an adult who received the AZD1222 COVID-19 vaccine.

Written as DNA, the CDR3 is TGTGCAAGTCGCTTCCACGAGCAGTACTTC. This gives the protein CASRFHEQYF. The V call is TRBV12-2, the J call TRBJ2-7. TRBV12-2 is classified as a pseudogene. This CDR3 has 10 amino acids.

A single count supports this clone. The J gene is TRBJ2-7, the V gene TRBV5-1; 11 positions agree with TRBD1. Per the germline V gene, CDR1 is SGHRS and CDR2 is YFSETQ. Trimming removed 3 bases from V and 3 bases from J; junction bases left unmatched: 2. The CDR3 length is 14 residues. The CDR3 DNA reads as TGCGCCAGCAGCTCGGGACAGGGGGACTACGAGCAGTACTTC. Translating gives CASSSGQGDYEQYF.

This clone appeared once. The chain recombines TRBV27 with TRBJ2-7, with TRBD1 as a possible D gene (7 bases). V was clipped by 5 bases and J by 6 bases, with 20 bases between them. This CDR3 has 15 residues. Germline V CDR1 and CDR2: MNHEY, SMNVEV (reference sequence). CDR3 nucleotide sequence: TGTGCCAGCAGTGTTTCTCCAGGGGGAGGTGGCGAGCAGTACTTC. Its protein is CASSVSPGGGGEQYF.

V gene TRBV3-1 (or the pseudogene TRBV3-2) combines with J gene TRBJ2-7, with D maybe TRBD2 (6 bases). The CDR3 loop spans 14 amino acids. In germline, CDR1 is LGHDT, CDR2 YNNKEL (reference sequence). V was clipped by 3 bases and J by 0 bases, with 9 bases between them. The CDR3 DNA is TGTGCCAGCAGCCATTGGACTATCTCCTACGAGCAGTACTTC. Translating it yields CASSHWTISYEQYF.

The genes are TRBV19 and TRBJ2-4; D might be TRBD1 or TRBD2, each matching 5 bases. V lost 5 bases and J lost 0, with 11 bases in between. CDR1 and CDR2 from the germline V gene are LNHDA and SQIVND (reference sequence). The CDR3 has 15 amino acids. The CDR3 spells CASSVTGTAKNIQYF. DNA for the CDR3: TGTGCCAGTAGTGTTACCGGGACAGCCAAAAACATTCAGTACTTC.

The rearrangement links TRBV30 to TRBJ2-5; D is unclear. Per germline, CDR1 GTSNPN and CDR2 SVGIG (reference sequence). Trimming pared 2 bases from V and 5 bases from J, leaving 21 bases between. The CDR3 is 16 amino acids. The chain's CDR3 is CAWSKYGLGILETQYF. DNA for the CDR3: TGTGCCTGGAGTAAATATGGGCTAGGTATTCTGGAGACCCAGTACTTC.

In this sample, this clone turned up once. The gene calls are TRBV6-5 and TRBJ2-5; 7 bases fit TRBD1. The CDR3 contains 12 residues. Germline V CDR1 and CDR2: MNHEY, SVGAGI. J lost 7 bases, V lost 2 bases, and 1 base had no gene match. CDR3 nucleotide sequence: TGTGCCAGCAGTTACCCAGGGGGGACCCAGTACTTC. It yields the protein CASSYPGGTQYF.

V usage is TRBV19 and J usage is TRBJ2-5; the D is unclear. From germline, CDR1 is LNHDA and CDR2 SQIVND (reference sequence). There are 12 residues in the CDR3. V gave up 7 bases and J gave up 1 base, with 7 bases separating them. The CDR3: CASKSIQETQYF. The CDR3 DNA is TGTGCCAGTAAAAGTATCCAAGAGACCCAGTACTTC.

V and J are TRBV2 and TRBJ1-5; no definite D call. Deletions cut 7 bases from V and 5 bases from J, with 12 bases between. The germline gives CDR1 SNHLY, CDR2 FYNNEI. CDR3 length: 13 residues. CDR3 sequence reads: CASTSEVYQPQHF. CDR3 in DNA: TGTGCCAGCACTTCCGAAGTTTATCAGCCCCAGCATTTT.

The rearrangement links TRBV14 to TRBJ1-1; D ambiguous. V lost 1 base, J lost 1 base, and 4 bases lay in between. The CDR3 runs 13 residues. Germline loops: CDR1 SGHDN, CDR2 FVKESK. The CDR3 here is CASSQVGNTEAFF. CDR3 coding DNA: TGTGCCAGCAGCCAAGTAGGGAACACTGAAGCTTTCTTT. The variable domain in full, completed from reference TRBV14 and TRBJ1-1, reads EAGVTQFPSHSVIEKGQTVTLRCDPISGHDNLYWYRRVMGKEIKFLLHFVKESKQDESGMPNNRFLAERTGGTYSTLKVQPAELEDSGVYFCASSQVGNTEAFFGQGTRLTVV.

J is TRBJ1-2 and V is TRBV30; D gene uncertain. With 2 bases removed from V and 5 bases from J, the gap between germline ends came to 12 bases. CDR1 and CDR2 (germline): GTSNPN, SVGIG (reference sequence). This CDR3 has 13 amino acids. The CDR3 DNA is TGTGCCTGGAGTTCGGGAAGAGGGTATGGCTACACCTTC. Translation: CAWSSGRGYGYTF.

The chain carries TRBV19 and TRBJ2-4, with TRBD1 as a possible D gene (5 bases). Germline assignment: CDR1 LNHDA and CDR2 SQIVND (reference sequence). The CDR3 loop spans 14 amino acids. With 3 bases removed from V and 5 bases from J, the gap between germline ends came to 11 bases. The CDR3, as DNA: TGTGCCAGTAGTATGGGGCGGAGAGAAAACATTCAGTACTTC. Protein sequence: CASSMGRRENIQYF.

V is TRBV19 and J is TRBJ2-7, with a tentative D call TRBD2 (7 bases). The CDR3 sequence is 17 residues long. Trimming took 6 bases from V and 2 from J, leaving 23 bases between them. The germline V gene encodes CDR1 LNHDA and CDR2 SQIVND (reference sequence). This CDR3 is CASSRFPTGRGPYEQYF. The CDR3 DNA sequence: TGTGCCAGTAGCCGCTTCCCTACAGGGAGGGGACCCTACGAGCAGTACTTC.

The chain joins TRBV12-5 to TRBJ1-1; D not certain. Germline-derived CDR1 and CDR2 are LGHNT and FRNRAP. V dropped 0 bases and J dropped 1 base, with 12 bases sitting between them. The CDR3 has 16 residues. In DNA, the CDR3 is TGTGCTAGTGGTTTGGTACAAGGGCAGCCGAACACTGAAGCTTTCTTT. It is translated as CASGLVQGQPNTEAFF.

This clone appeared once. The junction departs from germline at one end; a sequencing error may be responsible. This chain connects TRBV27 to TRBJ2-6; D is ambiguous. This CDR3 contains 16 residues. Looked up from germline, CDR1 is MNHEY and CDR2 is SMNVEV (reference sequence). The DNA of the CDR3 is TGTGCCGGCAGTGCCAGACGAGCCTCTGGGGCCAACGTCCTGACTTTC. Translating it yields CAGSARRASGANVLTF.

The chain has TRBV5-1 and TRBJ2-7, with 9 positions matching TRBD1. The CDR3 has 15 amino acids. V shed 4 bases and J 4 bases; nucleotides not matched to a gene: 9. The V gene's germline CDR1 is SGHRS and CDR2 YFSETQ. In nucleotides, the CDR3 is TGCGCCAGCAGCGCCCAACACAGGGGGCATTACGAGCAGTACTTC. It is translated as CASSAQHRGHYEQYF.

There are a few counts of this clone. The V and J genes are TRBV5-1 and TRBJ2-2; TRBD2 aligns across 7 bases. Germline V gene data show CDR1 as SGHRS and CDR2 as YFSETQ. Losses at the gene ends were 0 bases for V and 0 bases for J; bases not matched to a gene: 2. This CDR3 comprises 16 residues. The CDR3 reads CASSLGLAANTGELFF. The CDR3 nucleotides read TGCGCCAGCAGCTTGGGACTAGCAGCGAACACCGGGGAGCTGTTTTTT.

CDR3 nucleotide sequence: TGTGCCTGGAGTGTGGGGCAGGGGAACGAGCAGTACTTC. As protein: CAWSVGQGNEQYF. The chain has TRBV30 and TRBJ2-7; TRBD1 is a possible D gene (6 bases). The CDR3 is 13 residues long. Deletions cut 0 bases from V and 5 bases from J, with 11 bases between. Germline-derived CDR1 and CDR2 are GTSNPN and SVGIG (reference sequence).

The chain couples TRBV9 to TRBJ1-1; no clear D gene. The germline V gene has CDR1 SGDLS and CDR2 YYNGEE. The length of the CDR3 is 15 residues. The ends were cut back, 3 bases at V and 0 bases at J, with 12 bases in the middle. The CDR3 region is CASSGAGNMNTEAFF. The CDR3 DNA follows: TGTGCCAGCAGCGGAGCAGGTAACATGAACACTGAAGCTTTCTTT.

The DNA of the CDR3 is TGCAGTGCTAGAGACCAGACGGACGGGTACTTC. It codes for CSARDQTDGYF. The J gene is TRBJ2-7, the V gene TRBV20-1; no definite D call. The germline gives CDR1 DFQATT, CDR2 SNEGSKA (reference sequence). This CDR3 comprises 11 residues. V dropped 0 bases and J dropped 12 bases, with 12 bases sitting between them.

In its sample, this clone was seen once. The chain uses TRBV29-1 and TRBJ2-7; 8 nucleotides align to TRBD1. Germline V CDR1 and CDR2: SQVTM, ANQGSEA. The V gene end was trimmed by 4 bases and the J gene end by 7 bases; junction bases not matched to a gene: 15. The CDR3 loop spans 15 amino acids. For the CDR3, the DNA is TGCAGCGTTGTCCGAGGGGACAGGACTTCTCGAGAGCAGTACTTC. Protein product: CSVVRGDRTSREQYF.

V and J are TRBV9 and TRBJ2-7; 12 bases line up with TRBD2. The germline V gene encodes CDR1 SGDLS and CDR2 YYNGEE. The CDR3 loop spans 14 amino acids. Losses at the gene ends were 4 bases for V and 5 bases for J; bases not matched to a gene: 4. The CDR3 sequence: CASSTTSGGHEQYF. In DNA, the CDR3 is TGTGCCAGCAGCACGACTAGCGGGGGCCACGAGCAGTACTTC.

The chain recombines TRBV18 with TRBJ2-3; TRBD2 matches at 8 bases. This CDR3 region has 15 residues. Trimming at V came to 3 bases and at J to 5 bases, leaving 7 bases not matched to a gene. Germline CDR1 KGHSH, CDR2 LQKENI. This CDR3 is CASSPVSGAIDTQYF. The CDR3 DNA follows: TGTGCCAGCTCACCGGTTAGCGGGGCCATAGATACGCAGTATTTT.

The J gene is TRBJ2-7, the V gene TRBV15, with D possibly matching TRBD2 (6 bases). V was shortened by 0 bases and J by 3 bases, with 9 bases between the two germline ends. The germline CDR1 and CDR2 sequences are LNHNV and YYDKDF (reference sequence). CDR3 length: 14 amino acids. CDR3 protein: CATSRDRGSYEQYF. The CDR3 DNA sequence: TGTGCCACCAGCAGAGATCGGGGGAGCTACGAGCAGTACTTC.

The J gene is TRBJ1-6, the V gene TRBV6-5, with 9 bases fitting TRBD1. This CDR3 contains 15 residues. The junction had 3 bases not matched to a gene; V was cut back by 0 bases and J by 9 bases. The germline CDR1 and CDR2 sequences are MNHEY and SVGAGI. The chain's CDR3 is CASSYSNRGLSPLHF. The CDR3 coding sequence is TGTGCCAGCAGTTACTCGAACAGGGGGCTTTCACCCCTCCACTTT.

This clone appeared a few times. V usage is TRBV11-3 and J usage is TRBJ2-1; 11 bases agree with TRBD2. V dropped 7 bases and J dropped 10; count of bases not matched to a gene: 12. CDR1 SGHNT and CDR2 YENEEA come from the germline V gene. The CDR3 has 15 amino acids. CDR3 sequence (DNA): TGTGCCAGCACCATTCTTAGCGGGGGGGCCCGAGAGCAGTTCTTC. Translation gives CASTILSGGAREQFF.

This clone occurred once. The V gene is TRBV19, the J gene TRBJ1-1, with TRBD1 matching over 8 bases. CDR3 size: 12 residues. Trimming at V came to 11 bases and at J to 4 bases, leaving 6 bases not matched to a gene. Germline values: CDR1 LNHDA, CDR2 SQIVND (reference sequence). In DNA, the CDR3 is TGTGCCGTCGACACAGGGGGCACTGAAGCTTTCTTT. This encodes CAVDTGGTEAFF.

The V call is TRBV11-3, the J call TRBJ2-5; the D is unclear. Per the germline V gene, CDR1 is SGHNT and CDR2 is YENEEA. CDR3 size: 14 residues. V was shortened by 3 bases and J by 2 bases, with 10 bases between the two germline ends. The CDR3 protein is CASSFIVGQETQYF. DNA for the CDR3: TGTGCCAGCAGCTTCATCGTAGGGCAAGAGACCCAGTACTTC.

J is TRBJ1-5 and V is TRBV7-2; tentatively, D is TRBD1 (5 bases). Deletions cut 0 bases from V and 6 bases from J, with 15 bases between. The CDR3 is 16 amino acids. Per germline, CDR1 SGHTA and CDR2 FQGNSA. CDR3 residues: CASSLALSGVGQPQHF. As DNA, the CDR3 is TGTGCCAGCAGCTTAGCCCTATCGGGGGTCGGTCAGCCCCAGCATTTT.

The chain joins TRBV5-8 to TRBJ1-3; D uncertain. V lost 4 bases and J 4 bases, leaving 15 bases between the germline ends. CDR3 length: 15 residues. Germline CDR1 SGHTS, CDR2 YDEGEE. CDR3 loop: CASSHLRAAGNTIYF. The CDR3 region has the DNA TGTGCCAGCAGCCACCTCCGGGCGGCGGGAAACACCATATATTTT.